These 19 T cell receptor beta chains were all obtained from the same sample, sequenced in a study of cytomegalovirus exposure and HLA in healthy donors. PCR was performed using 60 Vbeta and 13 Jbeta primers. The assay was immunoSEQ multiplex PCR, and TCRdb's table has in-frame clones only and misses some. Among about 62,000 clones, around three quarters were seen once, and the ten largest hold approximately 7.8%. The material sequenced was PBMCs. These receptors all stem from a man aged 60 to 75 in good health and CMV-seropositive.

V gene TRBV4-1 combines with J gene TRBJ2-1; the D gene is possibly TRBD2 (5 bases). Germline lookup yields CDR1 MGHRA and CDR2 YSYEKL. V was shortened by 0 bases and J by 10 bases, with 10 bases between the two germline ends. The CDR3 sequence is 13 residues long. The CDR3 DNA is TGCGCCAGCAGCCAAGATGGAAGGAGGGAGCAGTTCTTC. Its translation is CASSQDGRREQFF.

This chain's CDR3 is CASSADSVNTEAFF. CDR3 coding DNA: TGCGCCAGCAGCGCTGACAGTGTGAACACTGAAGCTTTCTTT. The chain carries TRBV5-1 and TRBJ1-1; TRBD1 is a possible D gene (5 bases). The CDR3 is 14 residues long. Germline V lookup: CDR1 SGHRS, CDR2 YFSETQ. Trimming pared 4 bases from V and 0 bases from J, leaving 10 bases between.

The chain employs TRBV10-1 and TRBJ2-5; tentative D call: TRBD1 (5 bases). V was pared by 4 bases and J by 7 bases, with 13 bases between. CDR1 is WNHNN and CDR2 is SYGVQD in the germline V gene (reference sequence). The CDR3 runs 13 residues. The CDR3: CASSATKGVTQYF. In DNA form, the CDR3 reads TGCGCCAGCAGTGCCACAAAAGGGGTGACCCAGTACTTC.

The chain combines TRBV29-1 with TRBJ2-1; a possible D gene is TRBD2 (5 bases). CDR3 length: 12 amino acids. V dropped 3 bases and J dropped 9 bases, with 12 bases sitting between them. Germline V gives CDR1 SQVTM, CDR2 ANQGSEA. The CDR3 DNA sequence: TGCAGCGTTGACCTAATTAGCGTTGAGCAGTTCTTC. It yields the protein CSVDLISVEQFF.

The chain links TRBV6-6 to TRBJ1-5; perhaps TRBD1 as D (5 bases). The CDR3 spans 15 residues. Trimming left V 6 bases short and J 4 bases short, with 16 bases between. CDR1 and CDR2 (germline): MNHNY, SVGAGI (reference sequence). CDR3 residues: CASSRGGNANQPQHF. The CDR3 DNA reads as TGTGCCAGCAGCCGGGGGGGGAACGCGAATCAGCCCCAGCATTTT.

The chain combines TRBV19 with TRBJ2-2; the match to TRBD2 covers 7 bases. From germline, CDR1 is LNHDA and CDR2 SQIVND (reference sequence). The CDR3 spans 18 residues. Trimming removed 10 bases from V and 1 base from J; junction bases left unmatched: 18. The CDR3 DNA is TGTGCCACGACGAAGCGGGGTGGGGGAGGTCGGAACACCGGGGAGCTGTTTTTT. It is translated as CATTKRGGGGRNTGELFF.

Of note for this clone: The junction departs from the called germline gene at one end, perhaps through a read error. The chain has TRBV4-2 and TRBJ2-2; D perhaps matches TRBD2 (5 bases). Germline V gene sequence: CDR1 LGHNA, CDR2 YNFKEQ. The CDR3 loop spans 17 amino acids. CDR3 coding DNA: TGTGCCAGTAGCCAAGACGGCGGACCGGCCCCGGTTGGGGAGCTGTTTTTC. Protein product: CASSQDGGPAPVGELFF.

CDR3 in DNA: TGTGCCAGTAGTATGGGGGGCGGGGAGCTGTTTTTT. Its translation is CASSMGGGELFF. The chain joins TRBV19 to TRBJ2-2; possible D gene TRBD2, 6 bases. V was pared by 3 bases and J by 7 bases, with 6 bases between. The length of the CDR3 is 12 residues. Per germline, CDR1 LNHDA and CDR2 SQIVND (reference sequence).

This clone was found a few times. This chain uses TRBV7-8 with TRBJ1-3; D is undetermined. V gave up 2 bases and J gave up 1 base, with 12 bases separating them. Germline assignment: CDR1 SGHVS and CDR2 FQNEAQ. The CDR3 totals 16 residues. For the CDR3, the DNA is TGTGCCAGCAGCTTACCGCTTACATGGTCTGGAAACACCATATATTTT. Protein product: CASSLPLTWSGNTIYF.

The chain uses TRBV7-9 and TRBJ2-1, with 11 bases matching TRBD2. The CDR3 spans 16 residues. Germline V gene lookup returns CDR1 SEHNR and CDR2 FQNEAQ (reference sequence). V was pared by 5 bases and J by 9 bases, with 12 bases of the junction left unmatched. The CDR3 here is CASSVEPRTSGFEQFF. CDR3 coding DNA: TGTGCCAGCAGCGTAGAACCTCGGACTAGCGGGTTTGAGCAGTTCTTC.

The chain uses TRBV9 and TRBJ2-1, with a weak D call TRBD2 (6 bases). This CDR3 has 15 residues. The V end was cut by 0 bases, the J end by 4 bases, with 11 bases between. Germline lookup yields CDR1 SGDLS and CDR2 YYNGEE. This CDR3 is CASSVGGDGYNEQFF. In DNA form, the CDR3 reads TGTGCCAGCAGCGTAGGGGGGGACGGATACAATGAGCAGTTCTTC.

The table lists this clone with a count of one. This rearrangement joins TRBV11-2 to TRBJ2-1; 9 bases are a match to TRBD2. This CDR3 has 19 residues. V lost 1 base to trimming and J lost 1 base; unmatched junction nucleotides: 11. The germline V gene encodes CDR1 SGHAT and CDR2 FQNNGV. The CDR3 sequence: CASSLVGAGGPSSYNEQFF. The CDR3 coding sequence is TGTGCCAGCAGCTTAGTCGGTGCGGGAGGGCCGTCATCCTACAATGAGCAGTTCTTC. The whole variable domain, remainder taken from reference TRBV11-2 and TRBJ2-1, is EAGVAQSPRYKIIEKRQSVAFWCNPISGHATLYWYQQILGQGPKLLIQFQNNGVVDDSQLPKDRFSAERLKGVDSTLKIQPAKLEDSAVYLCASSLVGAGGPSSYNEQFFGPGTRLTVL.

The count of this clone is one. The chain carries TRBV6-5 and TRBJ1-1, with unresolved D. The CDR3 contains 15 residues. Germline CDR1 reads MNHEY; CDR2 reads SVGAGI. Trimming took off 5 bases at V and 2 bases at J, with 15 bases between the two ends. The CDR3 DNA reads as TGTGCCAGCAGTCGACGACCCGGCGGTAACACTGAAGCTTTCTTT. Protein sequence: CASSRRPGGNTEAFF.

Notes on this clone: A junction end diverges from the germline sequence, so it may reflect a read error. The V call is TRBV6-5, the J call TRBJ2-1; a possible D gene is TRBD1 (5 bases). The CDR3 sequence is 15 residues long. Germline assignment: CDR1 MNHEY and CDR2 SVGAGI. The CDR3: CASTPGVGVYDEQFF. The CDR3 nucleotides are TGTGCCAGCACCCCTGGGGTAGGGGTCTACGATGAGCAGTTCTTC.

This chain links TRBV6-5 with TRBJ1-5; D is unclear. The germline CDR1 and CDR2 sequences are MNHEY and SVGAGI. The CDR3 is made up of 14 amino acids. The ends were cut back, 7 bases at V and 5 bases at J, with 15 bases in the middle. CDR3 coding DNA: TGTGCCAGCACCACAGACGGCACGTATCAGCCCCAGCATTTT. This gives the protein CASTTDGTYQPQHF.

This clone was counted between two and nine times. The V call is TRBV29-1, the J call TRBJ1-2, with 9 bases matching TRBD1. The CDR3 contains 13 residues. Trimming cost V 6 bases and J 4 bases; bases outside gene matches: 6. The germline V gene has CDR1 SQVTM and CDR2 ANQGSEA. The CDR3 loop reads CSVPGQGSYGYTF. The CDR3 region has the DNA TGCAGCGTACCGGGACAGGGTAGCTATGGCTACACCTTC.

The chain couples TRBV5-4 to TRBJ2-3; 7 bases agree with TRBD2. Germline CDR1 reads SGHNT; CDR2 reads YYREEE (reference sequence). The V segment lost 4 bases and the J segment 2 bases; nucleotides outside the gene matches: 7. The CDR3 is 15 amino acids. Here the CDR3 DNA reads TGTGCCAGCAGCGGAAGCGGGACTGTCACAGATACGCAGTATTTT. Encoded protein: CASSGSGTVTDTQYF. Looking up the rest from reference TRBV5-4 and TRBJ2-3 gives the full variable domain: ETGVTQSPTHLIKTRGQQVTLRCSSQSGHNTVSWYQQALGQGPQFIFQYYREEENGRGNFPPRFSGLQFPNYSSELNVNALELDDSALYLCASSGSGTVTDTQYFGPGTRLTVL.

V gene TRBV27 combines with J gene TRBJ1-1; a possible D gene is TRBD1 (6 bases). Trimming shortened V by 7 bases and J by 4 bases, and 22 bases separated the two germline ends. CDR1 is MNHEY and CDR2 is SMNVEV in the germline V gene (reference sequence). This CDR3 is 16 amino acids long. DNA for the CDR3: TGTGCCAGCATCGCCGTGGGGGGGGCATCCATCACTGAAGCTTTCTTT. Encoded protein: CASIAVGGASITEAFF.

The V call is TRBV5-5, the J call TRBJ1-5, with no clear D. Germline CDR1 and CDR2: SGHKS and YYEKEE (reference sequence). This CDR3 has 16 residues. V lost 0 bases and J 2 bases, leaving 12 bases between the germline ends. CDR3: CASSLAPVAGNQPQHF. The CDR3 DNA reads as TGTGCCAGCAGCTTGGCCCCGGTCGCGGGCAATCAGCCCCAGCATTTT.